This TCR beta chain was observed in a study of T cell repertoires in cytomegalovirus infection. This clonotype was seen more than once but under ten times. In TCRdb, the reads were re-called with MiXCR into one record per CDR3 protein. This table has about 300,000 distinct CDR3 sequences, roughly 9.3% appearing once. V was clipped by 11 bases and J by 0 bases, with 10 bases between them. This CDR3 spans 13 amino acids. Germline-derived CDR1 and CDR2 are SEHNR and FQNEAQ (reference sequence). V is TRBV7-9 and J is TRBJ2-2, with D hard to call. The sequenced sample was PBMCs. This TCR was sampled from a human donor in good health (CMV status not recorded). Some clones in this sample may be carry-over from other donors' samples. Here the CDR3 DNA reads TGTGCCGAGGAACGAGCGAACACCGGGGAGCTGTTTTTT. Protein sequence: CAEERANTGELFF.